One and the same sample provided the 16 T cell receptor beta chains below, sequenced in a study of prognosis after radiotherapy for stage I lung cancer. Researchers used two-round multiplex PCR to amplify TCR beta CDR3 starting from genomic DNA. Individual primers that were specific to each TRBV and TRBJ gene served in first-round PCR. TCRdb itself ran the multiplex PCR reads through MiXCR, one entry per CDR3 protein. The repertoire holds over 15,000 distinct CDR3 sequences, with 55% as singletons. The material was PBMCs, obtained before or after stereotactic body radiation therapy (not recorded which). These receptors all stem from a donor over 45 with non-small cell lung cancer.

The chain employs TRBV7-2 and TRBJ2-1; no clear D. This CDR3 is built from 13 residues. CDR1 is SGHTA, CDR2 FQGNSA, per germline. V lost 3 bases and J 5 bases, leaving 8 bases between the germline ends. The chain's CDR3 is CASSFELHNEQFF. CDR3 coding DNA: TGTGCCAGCAGCTTCGAACTTCACAATGAGCAGTTCTTC.

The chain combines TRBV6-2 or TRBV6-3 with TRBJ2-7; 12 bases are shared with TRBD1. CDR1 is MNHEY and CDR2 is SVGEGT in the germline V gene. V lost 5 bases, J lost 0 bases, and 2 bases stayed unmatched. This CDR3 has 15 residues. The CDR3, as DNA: TGTGCCAGCAGTCGGGGACAGGGGGCCTCCTACGAGCAGTACTTC. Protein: CASSRGQGASYEQYF.

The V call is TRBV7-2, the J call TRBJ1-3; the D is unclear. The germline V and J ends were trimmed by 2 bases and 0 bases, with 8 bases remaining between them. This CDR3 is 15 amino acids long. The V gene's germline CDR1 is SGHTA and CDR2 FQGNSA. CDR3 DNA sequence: TGTGCCAGCAGCTTAATGGCGATCTCTGGAAACACCATATATTTT. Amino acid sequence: CASSLMAISGNTIYF.

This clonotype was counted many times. This CDR3 reads CASSSHRSAAVTDTQYF. DNA of the CDR3: TGTGCCAGTAGTTCCCATCGGTCGGCGGCGGTCACAGATACGCAGTATTTT. The genes are TRBV19 and TRBJ2-3; the D is unclear. Germline assignment: CDR1 LNHDA and CDR2 SQIVND (reference sequence). Trimming pared 5 bases from V and 2 bases from J, leaving 20 bases between. The CDR3 consists of 17 residues. Full variable domain (rest looked up from reference TRBV19 and TRBJ2-3): DGGITQSPKYLFRKEGQNVTLSCEQNLNHDAMYWYRQDPGQGLRLIYYSQIVNDFQKGDIAEGYSVSREKKESFPLTVTSAQKNPTAFYLCASSSHRSAAVTDTQYFGPGTRLTVL.

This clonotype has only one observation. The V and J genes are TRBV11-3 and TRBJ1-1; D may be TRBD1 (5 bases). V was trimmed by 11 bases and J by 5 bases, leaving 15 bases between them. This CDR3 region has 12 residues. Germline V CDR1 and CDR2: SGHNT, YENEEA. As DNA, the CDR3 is TGTGCCGACAGCACTGGACTAACTGAAGCTTTCTTT. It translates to CADSTGLTEAFF.

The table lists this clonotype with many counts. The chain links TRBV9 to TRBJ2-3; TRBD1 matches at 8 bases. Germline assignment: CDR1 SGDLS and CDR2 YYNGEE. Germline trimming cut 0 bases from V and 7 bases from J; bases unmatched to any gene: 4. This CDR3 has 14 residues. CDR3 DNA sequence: TGTGCCAGCAGCGTAGCGGGACAGGAGAATACGCAGTATTTT. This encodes CASSVAGQENTQYF.

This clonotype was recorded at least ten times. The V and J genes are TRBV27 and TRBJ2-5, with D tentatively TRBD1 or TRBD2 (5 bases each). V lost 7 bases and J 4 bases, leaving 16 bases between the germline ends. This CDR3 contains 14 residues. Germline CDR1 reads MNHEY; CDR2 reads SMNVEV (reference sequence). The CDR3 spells CASTSQGPVETQYF. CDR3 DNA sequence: TGTGCCAGCACCTCCCAGGGACCAGTAGAGACCCAGTACTTC.

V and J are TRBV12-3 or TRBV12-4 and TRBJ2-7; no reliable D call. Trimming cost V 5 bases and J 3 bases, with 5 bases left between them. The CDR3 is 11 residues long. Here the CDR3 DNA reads TGTGCCAGCAGTCAAGACTACGAGCAGTACTTC. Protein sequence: CASSQDYEQYF.

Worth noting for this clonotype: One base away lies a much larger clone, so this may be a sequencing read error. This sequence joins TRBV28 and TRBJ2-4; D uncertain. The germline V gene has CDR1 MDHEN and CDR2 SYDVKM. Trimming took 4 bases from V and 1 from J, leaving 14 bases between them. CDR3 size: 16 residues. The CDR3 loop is CASSSYSSWAKNIQYF. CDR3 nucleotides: TGTGCCAGCAGTTCCTACTCCTCCTGGGCCAAAAACATTCAGTACTTC.

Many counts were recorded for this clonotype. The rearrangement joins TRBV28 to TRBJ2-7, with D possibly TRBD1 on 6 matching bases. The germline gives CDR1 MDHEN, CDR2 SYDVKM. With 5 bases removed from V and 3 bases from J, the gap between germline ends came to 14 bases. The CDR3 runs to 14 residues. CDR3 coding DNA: TGTGCCAGCAGTCCCCCGGGACAAGTCTACGAGCAGTACTTC. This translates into CASSPPGQVYEQYF.

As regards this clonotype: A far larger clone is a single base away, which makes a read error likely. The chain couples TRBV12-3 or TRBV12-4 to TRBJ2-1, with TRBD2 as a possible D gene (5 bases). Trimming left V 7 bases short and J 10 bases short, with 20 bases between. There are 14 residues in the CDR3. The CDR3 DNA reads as TGTGCCAGCATCGGGATATTCGTTGAATACGAGCAGTTCTTC. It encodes CASIGIFVEYEQFF.

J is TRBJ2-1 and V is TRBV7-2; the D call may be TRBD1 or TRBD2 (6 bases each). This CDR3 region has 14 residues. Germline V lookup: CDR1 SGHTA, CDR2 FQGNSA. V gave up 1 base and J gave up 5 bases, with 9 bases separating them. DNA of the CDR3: TGTGCCAGCAGCTTAGTGGGGGGCGACAATGAGCAGTTCTTC. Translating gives CASSLVGGDNEQFF.

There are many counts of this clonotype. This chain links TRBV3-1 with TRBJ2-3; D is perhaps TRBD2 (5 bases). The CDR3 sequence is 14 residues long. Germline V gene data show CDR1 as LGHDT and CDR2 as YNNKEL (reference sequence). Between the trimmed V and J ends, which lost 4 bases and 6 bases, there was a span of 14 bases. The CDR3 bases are TGTGCCAGCAGCCGTCGACTATCGAGTGATACGCAGTATTTT. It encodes CASSRRLSSDTQYF.

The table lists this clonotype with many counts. The CDR3, as DNA: TGTGCCAGCAGTGAATACAGCAATCAGCCCCAGCATTTT. Translated: CASSEYSNQPQHF. This rearrangement joins TRBV6-1 to TRBJ1-5; D unresolved. CDR1 is MNHNS, CDR2 SASEGT, per germline. The CDR3 runs 13 residues. Trimming shortened V by 2 bases and J by 1 base, and 3 bases separated the two germline ends.

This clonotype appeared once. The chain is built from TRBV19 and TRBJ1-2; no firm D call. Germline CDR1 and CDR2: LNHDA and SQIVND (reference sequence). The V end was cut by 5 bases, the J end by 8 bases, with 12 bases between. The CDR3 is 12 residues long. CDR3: CASSRGGFGYTF. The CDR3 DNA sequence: TGTGCCAGTAGTCGTGGAGGTTTCGGCTACACCTTC.

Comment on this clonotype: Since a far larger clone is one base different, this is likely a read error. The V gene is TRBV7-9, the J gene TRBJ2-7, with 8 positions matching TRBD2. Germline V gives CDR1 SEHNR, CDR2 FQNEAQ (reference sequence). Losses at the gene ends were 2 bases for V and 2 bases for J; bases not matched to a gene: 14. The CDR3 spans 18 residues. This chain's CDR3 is CASSLTPPSGRSTYEQYF. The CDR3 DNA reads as TGTGCCAGCAGCTTAACCCCTCCGAGCGGGAGAAGCACCTACGAGCAGTACTTC. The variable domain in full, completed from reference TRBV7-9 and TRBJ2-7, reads DTGVSQNPRHKITKRGQNVTFRCDPISEHNRLYWYRQTLGQGPEFLTYFQNEAQLEKSRLLSDRFSAERPKGSFSTLEIQRTEQGDSAMYLCASSLTPPSGRSTYEQYFGPGTRLTVT.